The source of this TCR beta chain is a study of cytomegalovirus exposure and HLA in healthy donors. Study findings and constraints: With high specificity and sensitivity, the classifier reportedly diagnosed cytomegalovirus status.

Some clones are missing from TCRdb's copy, which holds only in-frame ones; the method was immunoSEQ multiplex PCR. The sample contains 55,000 to 80,000 clones, 95% of which appear only once. Germline-derived CDR1 and CDR2 are MDHEN and SYDVKM. V was pared by 2 bases and J by 2 bases, with 7 bases between. The length of the CDR3 is 14 residues. The count of this clone is one. Its antigen is unknown. The chain couples TRBV28 to TRBJ2-1, with TRBD1 as a possible D gene (5 bases). This receptor was taken from a woman aged 18 to 35 in good health and CMV-seropositive. Sequencing input: PBMCs. In DNA, the CDR3 is TGTGCCAGCAGTTTAGTGGGGCCCTACAATGAGCAGTTCTTC. It translates to CASSLVGPYNEQFF.